A single sample gave rise to the 32 T cell receptor beta chains below, sequenced in a study of Graves' ophthalmopathy and Graves' hyperthyroidism. RNA transcripts served as template for amplifying TCR beta CDR3 sequences. Second-round multiplex PCR came after first-round RT-PCR with HTBI primers. One entry per CDR3 protein results from TCRdb running MiXCR on the multiplex PCR reads. The sample contains approximately 210,000 distinct CDR3 sequences, roughly a fifth of which appear only once. The sample comprised peripheral blood. These receptors were taken from a woman aged 45-65 years with Graves' ophthalmopathy.

This clonotype was observed a handful of times. This sequence joins TRBV19 and TRBJ2-2; D unresolved. Germline CDR1 reads LNHDA; CDR2 reads SQIVND (reference sequence). Trimming took off 3 bases at V and 7 bases at J, with 3 bases between the two ends. The CDR3 extends over 11 amino acids. The CDR3 region has the DNA TGTGCCAGTAGTATTAGCGGGGAGCTGTTTTTT. Translation: CASSISGELFF.

There are many counts of this clonotype. The CDR3 DNA sequence: TGTGCCAGCAGTGGTAAGGGGGAGCTGTTTTTT. Translation gives CASSGKGELFF. This chain uses TRBV28 with TRBJ2-2; D remains unclear. Trimming pared 5 bases from V and 8 bases from J, leaving 6 bases between. The germline V gene encodes CDR1 MDHEN and CDR2 SYDVKM. The CDR3 consists of 11 residues.

The V and J genes are TRBV7-8 and TRBJ2-7; no clear D gene. Trimming removed 2 bases from V and 2 bases from J, with 7 bases in between. The CDR3 runs 13 residues. Germline CDR1 reads SGHVS; CDR2 reads FQNEAQ. In DNA, the CDR3 is TGTGCCAGCAGCTTAAGGCTTGCCTACGAGCAGTACTTC. Its translation is CASSLRLAYEQYF.

This rearrangement joins TRBV30 to TRBJ1-4; possibly TRBD1 for D (5 bases). There are 13 residues in the CDR3. The germline CDR1 and CDR2 sequences are GTSNPN and SVGIG (reference sequence). V lost 4 bases and J 7 bases, leaving 13 bases between the germline ends. DNA of the CDR3: TGTGCCTGGACTTCGGGGGGACTTGAAAAACTGTTTTTT. This codes for CAWTSGGLEKLFF.

The chain couples TRBV6-1 to TRBJ1-5; TRBD1 matches 8 bases. CDR1 and CDR2 from the germline V gene are MNHNS and SASEGT. The CDR3 spans 16 residues. After removal of 3 bases from V and 1 base from J, the junction contained 5 bases not matched to a gene. CDR3 amino acids: CASSEQGAVSNQPQHF. CDR3 nucleotide sequence: TGTGCCAGCAGTGAGCAGGGGGCGGTAAGCAATCAGCCCCAGCATTTT.

The sample holds many counts of this clonotype. This chain links TRBV2 with TRBJ2-7, with no clear D. The CDR3 covers 12 residues. Trimming shortened V by 7 bases and J by 0 bases, and 7 bases separated the two germline ends. Germline loops: CDR1 SNHLY, CDR2 FYNNEI. The CDR3 DNA reads as TGTGCCAGCACCACTTTCTCCTACGAGCAGTACTTC. This gives the protein CASTTFSYEQYF.

The chain carries TRBV12-3 or TRBV12-4 and TRBJ2-7, with TRBD2 identical over 8 bases. Unmatched junction bases numbered 9, after V lost 5 bases and J lost 9 bases. This CDR3 is built from 13 residues. For the CDR3, the DNA is TGTGCCAGCAGTCCCTCCCGGGAGGGAACGCAGTACTTC. The encoded protein is CASSPSREGTQYF.

At least ten counts were recorded for this clonotype. The chain uses TRBV28 and TRBJ1-2, with D unclear. Looked up from germline, CDR1 is MDHEN and CDR2 is SYDVKM. The CDR3 is made up of 12 amino acids. V lost 7 bases and J 10 bases, leaving 16 bases between the germline ends. The CDR3 is CASIASSVDYTF. Written as DNA, the CDR3 is TGTGCCAGCATTGCGTCCTCGGTGGACTACACCTTC.

In this sample, this clonotype turned up many times. V gene TRBV29-1 combines with J gene TRBJ1-2; 10 bases line up with TRBD1. The V segment lost 5 bases and the J segment 8 bases; nucleotides outside the gene matches: 8. CDR3 length: 13 amino acids. The germline V gene has CDR1 SQVTM and CDR2 ANQGSEA. CDR3 amino acids: CSVLEGTGVGYTF. The CDR3 nucleotides read TGCAGCGTTCTAGAGGGGACAGGGGTCGGCTACACCTTC.

There are many counts of this clonotype. This rearrangement joins TRBV6-2 or TRBV6-3 to TRBJ2-7, with 7 bases that match TRBD2. CDR1 MNHEY and CDR2 SVGEGT come from the germline V gene. With 6 bases clipped from V and 2 bases from J, the junction kept 7 bases outside the gene matches. The CDR3 is 14 residues long. CDR3 nucleotides: TGTGCCAGCAGCAGCCAGCGGGAACCCTACGAGCAGTACTTC. Protein: CASSSQREPYEQYF.

This clonotype was seen at least ten times. The chain combines TRBV28 with TRBJ1-6, with D perhaps matching TRBD1 (5 bases). Germline loops: CDR1 MDHEN, CDR2 SYDVKM. V shed 10 bases and J shed 7 bases, with 14 bases lying between them. CDR3 length: 13 residues. The CDR3 is CATDGGGNSPLHF. As DNA, the CDR3 is TGTGCCACCGACGGTGGGGGAAATTCACCCCTCCACTTT. The entire variable domain, with the rest obtained from reference TRBV28 and TRBJ1-6, is as follows: DVKVTQSSRYLVKRTGEKVFLECVQDMDHENMFWYRQDPGLGLRLIYFSYDVKMKEKGDIPEGYSVSREKKERFSLILESASTNQTSMYLCATDGGGNSPLHFGNGTRLTVT.

Details on this clonotype: This clone may be a read error of a much larger clone one base away. The chain couples TRBV11-1 to TRBJ2-5, with D maybe TRBD2 (6 bases). The CDR3 length is 17 residues. Per the germline V gene, CDR1 is SGHAT and CDR2 is FQDESV (reference sequence). Trimming removed 4 bases at V and 0 bases at J, with 18 bases between. CDR3 residues: CASSWKPGSAYQETQYF. The CDR3 bases are TGTGCCAGCAGCTGGAAACCCGGGAGCGCGTACCAAGAGACCCAGTACTTC.

V usage is TRBV11-2 and J usage is TRBJ1-2, with unresolved D. Germline assignment: CDR1 SGHAT and CDR2 FQNNGV. V was shortened by 5 bases and J by 7 bases, with 17 bases between the two germline ends. The CDR3 spans 14 residues. CDR3 nucleotides: TGTGCCAGCAGCCCTTACGGCTCCTCGGGTGGCTACACCTTC. It encodes CASSPYGSSGGYTF. Based on the CDR3 plus reference TRBV11-2 and TRBJ1-2, the full variable domain is EAGVAQSPRYKIIEKRQSVAFWCNPISGHATLYWYQQILGQGPKLLIQFQNNGVVDDSQLPKDRFSAERLKGVDSTLKIQPAKLEDSAVYLCASSPYGSSGGYTFGSGTRLTVV.

This clonotype was seen ten or more times. The chain has TRBV7-4 and TRBJ2-6; possibly TRBD2 for D (6 bases). The CDR3 has 14 amino acids. The V gene lost 6 bases and the J gene lost 2 bases, with 8 bases spanning the gap. Germline values: CDR1 SGHVT, CDR2 SQSDAQ. This CDR3 reads CASSRRAGANVLTF. CDR3 bases: TGTGCCAGCAGTAGGAGGGCTGGGGCCAACGTCCTGACTTTC.

This clonotype has at least ten counts. The V and J genes are TRBV7-2 and TRBJ2-5; D is unclear. The CDR3 totals 13 residues. V lost 2 bases, J lost 5 bases, and 9 bases lay in between. The germline V gene has CDR1 SGHTA and CDR2 FQGNSA. CDR3 sequence reads: CASSLMTLETQYF. CDR3 DNA: TGTGCCAGCAGCTTAATGACCCTGGAGACCCAGTACTTC.

The V gene is TRBV6-5, the J gene TRBJ1-2, with 7 bases lining up with TRBD1. J was trimmed by 2 bases and V by 4 bases; bases with no gene match: 7. The CDR3 has 15 residues. Germline-derived CDR1 and CDR2 are MNHEY and SVGAGI. As DNA, the CDR3 is TGTGCCAGCAGTTCCCGACAGGGTTCCAACTATGGCTACACCTTC. Protein sequence: CASSSRQGSNYGYTF.

This clonotype was seen ten or more times. The V and J genes are TRBV28 and TRBJ1-1; D is undetermined. In germline, CDR1 is MDHEN, CDR2 SYDVKM. Trimming took off 5 bases at V and 1 base at J, with 11 bases between the two ends. The CDR3 loop spans 14 amino acids. This chain's CDR3 is CASSTWTANTEAFF. CDR3 nucleotide sequence: TGTGCCAGCAGTACCTGGACGGCGAACACTGAAGCTTTCTTT.

This clonotype was observed at least ten times. The rearrangement links TRBV19 to TRBJ2-4; TRBD2 aligns across 9 bases. Germline CDR1 and CDR2: LNHDA and SQIVND (reference sequence). The CDR3 totals 15 residues. Germline trimming cut 2 bases from V and 6 bases from J; bases unmatched to any gene: 5. CDR3 bases: TGTGCCAGTAGTATATCTAGCGGGGACGCAAACATTCAGTACTTC. Translation gives CASSISSGDANIQYF.

This clonotype was observed at least ten times. The chain employs TRBV4-2 and TRBJ2-1, with TRBD2 identical over 11 bases. The CDR3 consists of 15 residues. Germline loops: CDR1 LGHNA, CDR2 YNFKEQ. Germline trimming cut 5 bases from V and 6 bases from J; bases unmatched to any gene: 6. CDR3 sequence reads: CASSTGLAESNEQFF. CDR3 sequence (DNA): TGTGCCAGCAGCACGGGACTAGCGGAGTCCAATGAGCAGTTCTTC.

The chain uses TRBV12-3 or TRBV12-4 and TRBJ1-2, with no clear D. This CDR3 contains 12 residues. V was pared by 5 bases and J by 4 bases, with 8 bases between. The CDR3 protein is CASSRYGYGYTF. In DNA, the CDR3 is TGTGCCAGCAGTCGGTACGGCTATGGCTACACCTTC.

This clonotype was observed a few times. The rearrangement links TRBV5-1 to TRBJ2-5; 10 positions agree with TRBD1. Trimming at V came to 2 bases and at J to 5 bases, leaving 6 bases not matched to a gene. The CDR3 length is 15 residues. CDR1 SGHRS and CDR2 YFSETQ come from the germline V gene. The CDR3 nucleotides are TGCGCCAGCAGCTTCGGGACAGGGGATTGGGAGACCCAGTACTTC. Amino acid sequence: CASSFGTGDWETQYF.

The genes are TRBV6-1 and TRBJ1-6, with 9 bases aligning to TRBD1. This CDR3 region has 15 residues. CDR1 and CDR2 (germline): MNHNS, SASEGT. V lost 4 bases and J lost 6; bases outside the gene matches: 4. CDR3 nucleotide sequence: TGTGCCAGCAGTGGGGGGACAGGGACTAATTCACCCCTCCACTTT. Translated: CASSGGTGTNSPLHF.

This clonotype occurred a few times. V and J are TRBV6-1 and TRBJ2-7; a possible D gene is TRBD2 (5 bases). Per germline, CDR1 MNHNS and CDR2 SASEGT. CDR3 length: 13 residues. V was clipped by 2 bases and J by 6 bases, with 11 bases between them. DNA of the CDR3: TGTGCCAGCAGTGAATGGAGGACGGGCGAGCAGTACTTC. Translated: CASSEWRTGEQYF.

This clonotype was counted a few times. V usage is TRBV7-8 and J usage is TRBJ2-7; no firm D call. Germline V gene sequence: CDR1 SGHVS, CDR2 FQNEAQ. The length of the CDR3 is 15 residues. With 3 bases removed from V and 3 bases from J, the gap between germline ends came to 15 bases. The chain's CDR3 is CASSLTPRRLYEQYF. Written as DNA, the CDR3 is TGTGCCAGCAGCTTGACCCCCCGGCGCCTCTACGAGCAGTACTTC.

This clonotype was detected a few times. The chain combines TRBV7-2 with TRBJ2-7, with TRBD1 identical over 8 bases. The CDR3 runs 14 residues. Germline CDR1 is SGHTA and CDR2 is FQGNSA. V shed 5 bases, J shed 2 bases, and the junction held 5 bases outside the gene matches. CDR3 in amino acids: CASSPGGFTYEQYF. The CDR3 nucleotides are TGTGCCAGCAGCCCAGGGGGCTTCACCTACGAGCAGTACTTC.

This clonotype was observed at least ten times. The J gene is TRBJ2-7, the V gene TRBV28; D unclear. CDR1 is MDHEN and CDR2 is SYDVKM in the germline V gene. CDR3 size: 16 residues. V was pared by 2 bases and J by 3 bases, with 17 bases between. CDR3 sequence reads: CASSLLGGISGYEQYF. For the CDR3, the DNA is TGTGCCAGCAGTTTACTCGGCGGAATCTCGGGCTACGAGCAGTACTTC.

On this clonotype: The junction departs from germline at one end; a sequencing error may be responsible. The chain uses TRBV6-1 and TRBJ2-7; 8 bases are shared with TRBD1. Germline V gene data show CDR1 as MNHNS and CDR2 as SASEGT. The CDR3 sequence is 15 residues long. The CDR3 DNA sequence: TGTGCCAGCGGGGAAGGGGGCAGGGGGCAGGTCGAGCAGTGCTTC. Encoded protein: CASGEGGRGQVEQCF.

On this clonotype: The junction departs from germline at one end; a sequencing error may be responsible. The V call is TRBV6-1, the J call TRBJ2-7; 7 nucleotides match TRBD2. Germline CDR1 reads MNHNS; CDR2 reads SASEGT. The CDR3 has 14 amino acids. The CDR3 sequence: CASSLQAGAHEQYF. DNA of the CDR3: TGCGCCAGCAGCCTACAGGCGGGAGCCCACGAGCAGTACTTC.

This clonotype has ten or more counts. Possible read error: a much larger clone is one base away. This chain uses TRBV11-2 with TRBJ2-7; 8 bases fit TRBD1. The germline gives CDR1 SGHAT, CDR2 FQNNGV. The CDR3 is made up of 16 amino acids. Losses at the gene ends were 5 bases for V and 9 bases for J; bases not matched to a gene: 18. The CDR3 nucleotides are TGTGCCAGCAGCCGCGTCGGGGACAGGAAAAAAAACGGGCAGTACTTC. Its translation is CASSRVGDRKKNGQYF.

This clonotype was counted ten times or more. The chain joins TRBV14 to TRBJ2-5, with 10 bases fitting TRBD2. Per the germline V gene, CDR1 is SGHDN and CDR2 is FVKESK. The CDR3 extends over 16 amino acids. Trimming removed 2 bases from V and 1 base from J; junction bases left unmatched: 4. CDR3 coding DNA: TGTGCCAGCAGCCAACCGGGACTAGCGATCCAAGAGACCCAGTACTTC. It specifies CASSQPGLAIQETQYF.

This clonotype was counted between two and nine times. The chain uses TRBV2 and TRBJ2-7, with TRBD2 identical over 7 bases. The CDR3 runs to 16 residues. V shed 7 bases, J shed 4 bases, and the junction held 16 bases outside the gene matches. CDR1 and CDR2 from the germline V gene are SNHLY and FYNNEI. The CDR3 loop is CASMKQREQLYYEQYF. CDR3 DNA: TGTGCCAGCATGAAACAGCGGGAACAACTATATTACGAGCAGTACTTC.

The rearrangement joins TRBV12-3 or TRBV12-4 to TRBJ2-3; D assignment may be TRBD1 or TRBD2 (5 bases each). The CDR3 covers 16 residues. With 4 bases removed from V and 2 bases from J, the gap between germline ends came to 16 bases. The CDR3, as DNA: TGTGCCAGCAGTTCTGGGGCAGCGGCTTTCACAGATACGCAGTATTTT. Protein sequence: CASSSGAAAFTDTQYF.